The clone carrying this TCR beta chain appeared many times. This CDR3 contains 15 residues. J was trimmed by 6 bases and V by 4 bases; bases with no gene match: 8. Germline V lookup: CDR1 SGHRS, CDR2 YFSETQ. This sample is part of a study of blood T cell repertoires in COVID-19. As for the study in general: Acute and convalescent COVID-19 samples came from the United States, Italy and Spain.

Original processing methods: Amplification with reference gene primers provided the estimates of nucleated cell counts. Libraries were prepared by immunoSEQ multiplex PCR; TCRdb keeps only in-frame clonotypes and omits some of them. From that table come the V and J calls and clone size; the DNA was used to work out D and trimming. The sample consists of about half a million clones, around nine tenths of them appearing once. The chain links TRBV5-1 to TRBJ2-2; TRBD1 agrees at 8 bases. Sequencing was performed on PBMCs or T cells enriched from blood (not recorded which). This clonotype was sampled from a woman aged 55-69 years who had recovered from COVID-19. In DNA form, the CDR3 reads TGCGCCAGCAGCCGGAGCCCACAGGGGGCCGGGGAGCTGTTTTTT. Translating it yields CASSRSPQGAGELFF.